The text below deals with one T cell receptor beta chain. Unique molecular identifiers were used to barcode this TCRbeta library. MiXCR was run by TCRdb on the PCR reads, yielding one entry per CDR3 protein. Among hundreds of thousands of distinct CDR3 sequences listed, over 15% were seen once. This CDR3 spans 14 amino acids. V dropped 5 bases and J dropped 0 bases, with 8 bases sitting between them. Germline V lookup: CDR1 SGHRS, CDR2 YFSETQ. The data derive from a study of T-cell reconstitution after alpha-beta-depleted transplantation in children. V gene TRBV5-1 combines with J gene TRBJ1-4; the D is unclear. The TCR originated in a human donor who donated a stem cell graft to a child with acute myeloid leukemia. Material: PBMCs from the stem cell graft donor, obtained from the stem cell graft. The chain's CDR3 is CASSRRATNEKLFF. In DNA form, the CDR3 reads TGCGCCAGCAGTAGGAGGGCAACTAATGAAAAACTGTTTTTT.